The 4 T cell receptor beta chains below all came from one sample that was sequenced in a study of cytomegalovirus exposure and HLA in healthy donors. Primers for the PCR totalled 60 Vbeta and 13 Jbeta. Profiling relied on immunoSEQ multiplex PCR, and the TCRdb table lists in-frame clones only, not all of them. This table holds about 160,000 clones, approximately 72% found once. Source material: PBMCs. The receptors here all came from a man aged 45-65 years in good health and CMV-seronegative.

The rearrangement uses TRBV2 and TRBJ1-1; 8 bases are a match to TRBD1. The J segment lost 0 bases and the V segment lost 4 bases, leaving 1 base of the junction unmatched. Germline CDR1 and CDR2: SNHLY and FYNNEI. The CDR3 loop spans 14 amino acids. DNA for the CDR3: TGTGCCAGCAGTGGGACAGGGTTGAACACTGAAGCTTTCTTT. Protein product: CASSGTGLNTEAFF.

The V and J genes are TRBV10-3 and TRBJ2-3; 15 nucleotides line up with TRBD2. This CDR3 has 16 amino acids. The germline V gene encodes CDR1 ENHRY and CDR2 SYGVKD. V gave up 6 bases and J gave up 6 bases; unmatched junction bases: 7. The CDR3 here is CAISRTSGGARDTQYF. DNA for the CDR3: TGTGCCATCAGCCGGACTAGCGGGGGGGCCCGGGATACGCAGTATTTT.

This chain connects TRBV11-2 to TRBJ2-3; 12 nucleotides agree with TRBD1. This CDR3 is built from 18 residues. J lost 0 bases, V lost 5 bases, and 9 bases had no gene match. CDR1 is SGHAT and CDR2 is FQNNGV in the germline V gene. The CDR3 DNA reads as TGTGCCAGCAGCGGCCGGGACAGGGGGCTTTCTAGCACAGATACGCAGTATTTT. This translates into CASSGRDRGLSSTDTQYF. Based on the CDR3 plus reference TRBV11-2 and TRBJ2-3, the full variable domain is EAGVAQSPRYKIIEKRQSVAFWCNPISGHATLYWYQQILGQGPKLLIQFQNNGVVDDSQLPKDRFSAERLKGVDSTLKIQPAKLEDSAVYLCASSGRDRGLSSTDTQYFGPGTRLTVL.

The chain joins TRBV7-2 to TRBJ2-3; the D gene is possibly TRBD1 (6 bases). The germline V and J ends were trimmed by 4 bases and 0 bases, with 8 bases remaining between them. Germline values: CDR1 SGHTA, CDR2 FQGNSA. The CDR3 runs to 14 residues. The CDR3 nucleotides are TGTGCCAGCAGCTACGACAGGAGCACAGATACGCAGTATTTT. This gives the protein CASSYDRSTDTQYF.